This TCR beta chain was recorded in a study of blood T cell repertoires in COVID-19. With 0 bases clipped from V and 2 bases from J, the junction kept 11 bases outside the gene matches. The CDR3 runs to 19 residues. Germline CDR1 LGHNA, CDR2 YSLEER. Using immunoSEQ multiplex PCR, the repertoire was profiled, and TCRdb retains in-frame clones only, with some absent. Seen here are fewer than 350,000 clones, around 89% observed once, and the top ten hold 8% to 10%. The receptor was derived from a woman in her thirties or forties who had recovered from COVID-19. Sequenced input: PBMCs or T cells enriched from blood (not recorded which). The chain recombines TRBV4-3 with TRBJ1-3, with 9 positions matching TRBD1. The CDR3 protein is CASSQDWTGDGRTGNTIYF. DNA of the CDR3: TGCGCCAGCAGCCAAGATTGGACAGGGGACGGTAGGACTGGAAACACCATATATTTT.